The entry that follows covers one TCR beta chain sequence. Its cognate antigen is unknown. This record belongs to a study of shared clonotypes between healthy human individuals. Whole-study findings and limits: Shared clonotypes across all four donors exceeded non-shared ones in generation probability.

Positive CCR7 selection of CD45RO-negative cells yielded the naive CD8 cells, and terminally differentiated effector memory CD45RA+ cells were excluded. TCRdb keeps only in-frame clones here, not all; method: immunoSEQ multiplex PCR. The sample consists of around 610,000 clones, 95% to 96% of them appearing once. This TCR came from a woman aged 30 to 39 in good health. The sample comprised naive CD8+ T cells sorted from blood.

The CDR3 reads CATRRGAGYEQYF. In DNA form, the CDR3 reads TGTGCCACCCGCCGAGGAGCGGGATACGAGCAGTACTTC. The rearrangement joins TRBV15 to TRBJ2-7; 7 positions match TRBD2. CDR1 and CDR2 (germline): LNHNV, YYDKDF (reference sequence). CDR3 length: 13 amino acids. With 8 bases clipped from V and 4 bases from J, the junction kept 8 bases outside the gene matches.